Listed below are T cell receptor beta chains from one sample, sequenced in a study of shared clonotypes between healthy human individuals. Clones were read by immunoSEQ multiplex PCR, and TCRdb kept only the in-frame ones, dropping some. The sample has approximately 2.4 million clones, nearly 97% seen once. The sample consisted of naive CD4+ T cells sorted from blood. The receptor set was obtained from a man aged 18 to 30 in good health. CDR3s include the opening cysteine and the closing phenylalanine or tryptophan. Each record gives: D gene, clone size, V gene, J gene, CDR3 DNA, CDR3 protein. A D gene is named only where the DNA matches it firmly. Rows give clone size only sometimes, using once, few, many, or a class for an expanded clone.

.,.,TRBV28,TRBJ1-4,TGTGCCAGCAGTACTCAATCAGGGTTATGGAATGAAAAACTGTTTTTT,CASSTQSGLWNEKLFF
TRBD2,.,TRBV4-1,TRBJ2-1,TGCGCCAGCAGCCAAGAATCTAGCGGGGGGGTACAGTTCTTC,CASSQESSGGVQFF
.,.,TRBV7-9,TRBJ1-2,TGTGCCAGCAGCAGAGGGGGGAATGGCTACACCTTC,CASSRGGNGYTF
.,.,TRBV30,TRBJ1-3,TGTGCCTGGAGTACCCGTAACACCATATATTTT,CAWSTRNTIYF
.,.,TRBV6-1,TRBJ1-6,TGTGCCAGCAGTGAACAGGGTCCCCTCCACTTT,CASSEQGPLHF
.,.,TRBV11-2,TRBJ1-2,TGTGCCAGCAGCTTTCAAGCTGGCTATGGCTACACCTTC,CASSFQAGYGYTF
TRBD1,.,TRBV5-1,TRBJ2-7,TGCGCCAGCAGCGAGGGAACAGGGGGCGGGTACGAGCAGTACTTC,CASSEGTGGGYEQYF
.,.,TRBV28,TRBJ2-6,TGTGCCACCCGGAGGTCTGGGGCCAACGTCCTGACTTTC,CATRRSGANVLTF
TRBD1,.,TRBV25-1,TRBJ1-2,TGTGCCAGCAGTGGAACCGGGACAGCCTATGGCTACACCTTC,CASSGTGTAYGYTF
TRBD1,few,TRBV9,TRBJ1-6,TGTGCCAGCAGCGTAGGCGACACAGGGGCGCGACCCCACTTT,CASSVGDTGARPHF
.,once,TRBV19,TRBJ1-1,TGTGCCAGTAGTATTGGGGATCAGGGACGAGCTTTCTTT,CASSIGDQGRAFF
.,.,TRBV4-3,TRBJ2-2,TGCGCCAGCAGCCAAGATCCGGGACGGGGGTCCGGGGAGCTGTTTTTT,CASSQDPGRGSGELFF
.,once,TRBV2,TRBJ1-5,TGTGCCAGCAGTACCTCGACAGGCCGCAATCAGCCCCAGCATTTT,CASSTSTGRNQPQHF
.,.,TRBV9,TRBJ2-5,TGTGCCAGCAGCGTATATCAGCAGGTTGGAGAGACCCAGTACTTC,CASSVYQQVGETQYF
TRBD2,.,TRBV5-1,TRBJ2-1,TGCGCCAGCAGCTCCCGAGACTCGACGACTAGCGGGAGGAGTCCTGAGCAGTTCTTC,CASSSRDSTTSGRSPEQFF
.,.,TRBV14,TRBJ1-6,TGTGCCAGCAGCCAAGATATCGGTTCGGCGGAATCGGGCACCCTCCACTTT,CASSQDIGSAESGTLHF
TRBD2,.,TRBV30,TRBJ2-1,TGTGCCTGGAGTGGAGCGGGGGGGTACAATGAGCAGTTCTTC,CAWSGAGGYNEQFF